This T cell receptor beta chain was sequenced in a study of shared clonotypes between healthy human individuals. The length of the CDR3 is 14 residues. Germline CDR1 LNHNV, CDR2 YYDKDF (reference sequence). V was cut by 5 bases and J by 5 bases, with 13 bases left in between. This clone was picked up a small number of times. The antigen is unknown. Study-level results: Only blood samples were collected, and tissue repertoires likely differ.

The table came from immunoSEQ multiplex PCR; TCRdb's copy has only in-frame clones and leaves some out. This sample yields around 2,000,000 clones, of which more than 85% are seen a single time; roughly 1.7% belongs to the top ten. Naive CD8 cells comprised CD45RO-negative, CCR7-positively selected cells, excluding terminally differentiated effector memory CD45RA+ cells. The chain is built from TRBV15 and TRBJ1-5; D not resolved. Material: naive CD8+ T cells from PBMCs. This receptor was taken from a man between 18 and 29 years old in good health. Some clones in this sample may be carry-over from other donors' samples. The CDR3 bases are TGTGCCACCAGCGGTAGGGAAGGTGATCAGCCCCAGCATTTT. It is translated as CATSGREGDQPQHF.